These T cell receptor beta chains were read from a single sample in a study of cytomegalovirus exposure and HLA in healthy donors. Produced via immunoSEQ multiplex PCR; TCRdb's table is partial and in-frame only. The sample records 240,000 or so clones, around 85% being singletons. Sequences were obtained from PBMCs. The receptors originated from a woman aged 25-40 years in good health and CMV-seropositive. Each CDR3 is given with its conserved first and last residue. The D gene is left open where the match is weak. The size entry is marked missing in some rows and otherwise reads once, few, many or a size class.

d_call clone_size j_call v_call cdr3_nt cdr3_aa
TRBD2 NA TRBJ2-3 TRBV4-2 TGTGCCAGCAGCCTTAGGACTAGCGGGAGCGGGAGCGGCACAGATACGCAGTATTTT CASSLRTSGSGSGTDTQYF
NA NA TRBJ2-3 TRBV5-1 TGCGCCAGCAGCTTGGGTTCGGACTCAGATACGCAGTATTTT CASSLGSDSDTQYF
TRBD1 NA TRBJ2-3 TRBV7-6 TGTGCCAGCAGCTCTAAACCTCGGGGCGGACAGGAATTCACAGATACGCAGTATTTT CASSSKPRGGQEFTDTQYF
TRBD1 NA TRBJ1-1 TRBV10-2 TGCGCCAGCAACCAGGACAGGGTCACTGAAGCTTTCTTT CASNQDRVTEAFF
TRBD1 NA TRBJ2-1 TRBV27 TGTGCCAGCGTCGGCACAGGGGGTAGGGCGTACAATGAGCAGTTCTTC CASVGTGGRAYNEQFF
TRBD1 NA TRBJ2-1 TRBV19 TGTGCCACCCGACCCTCAGGAAGACAGGGAACCTACAATGAGCAGTTCTTC CATRPSGRQGTYNEQFF
NA NA TRBJ2-2 TRBV7-6 TGTGCCAGCAGCTTATTTGAGGGCGACACCGGGGAGCTGTTTTTT CASSLFEGDTGELFF
NA few TRBJ2-2 TRBV29-1 TGCAGCGTTCGTCTAGACGGCAACACCGGGGAGCTGTTTTTT CSVRLDGNTGELFF
NA NA TRBJ1-5 TRBV5-1 TGCGCCAGCAGCGCACAGATTAATCAGCCCCAGCATTTT CASSAQINQPQHF
TRBD2 NA TRBJ2-1 TRBV7-8 TGTGCCAGCAGCTCCCCCTCAGGGCGGGAGGAGATCAATGAGCAGTTCTTC CASSSPSGREEINEQFF
TRBD2 NA TRBJ2-1 TRBV29-1 TGCAGCGCAGGACTAGCGGGAACCTTTAATGAGCAGTTCTTC CSAGLAGTFNEQFF
TRBD1 NA TRBJ2-1 TRBV5-1 TGCGCCAGCAGCTCGACAGGGCAAGTGGGGAATGAGCAGTTCTTC CASSSTGQVGNEQFF
NA NA TRBJ2-5 TRBV11-3 TGTGCCAGCAGCGATCGGAGGGAGTCGAGAGAGACCCAGTACTTC CASSDRRESRETQYF
NA few TRBJ1-5 TRBV10-3 TGTGCCACCCGAGGGGCGGGGGGCGGTGAGTTGGGCAATCAGCCCCAGCATTTT CATRGAGGGELGNQPQHF
TRBD1 NA TRBJ1-1 TRBV5-6 TGTGCCAGCAGCTTGTACTATCTCAGGGGGCACACTGAAGCTTTCTTT CASSLYYLRGHTEAFF
TRBD1 NA TRBJ1-2 TRBV28 TGTGCCAGCAGTTCAAACAGGGGGCGCAGCTATGGCTACACCTTC CASSSNRGRSYGYTF
NA NA TRBJ2-3 TRBV27 TGTGCCAGCAGTTTACCCAGGCCGGGAGCCACAGATACGCAGTATTTT CASSLPRPGATDTQYF
TRBD2 NA TRBJ2-7 TRBV5-1 TGCGCCAGCAGCCTCCCCGGGACTAGCGGGTACGAGCAGTACTTC CASSLPGTSGYEQYF
TRBD2 NA TRBJ2-2 TRBV18 TGTGCCAGCTCCCTAGCGGGAGGACCCACCGGGGAGCTGTTTTTT CASSLAGGPTGELFF
TRBD2 NA TRBJ2-1 TRBV12-5 TGTGCTAGTGGTTTGGTCTCGGCAGTAACCGGGACTAGCGGGAGGATAGGGTACAATGAGCAGTTCTTC CASGLVSAVTGTSGRIGYNEQFF
TRBD1 once TRBJ1-1 TRBV28 TGTGCCAGCAGTTCTCAGACAGGGGGGACTGAAGCTTTCTTT CASSSQTGGTEAFF
NA NA TRBJ1-4 TRBV7-3 TGTGCCAGCAGCTTAACGGGCAATAATGAAAAACTGTTTTTT CASSLTGNNEKLFF
TRBD1 NA TRBJ1-2 TRBV9 TGTGCCAGCAGTGACCCGGGACAGGAGTATGGCTACACCTTC CASSDPGQEYGYTF
NA NA TRBJ2-2 TRBV5-1 TGCGCCAGCAGCTTGGTCGAACTGAACACCGGGGAGCTGTTTTTT CASSLVELNTGELFF
TRBD1 NA TRBJ1-4 TRBV7-9 TGTGCCAGCAGCTCACCGGGACAGGGCTCTAATGAAAAACTGTTTTTT CASSSPGQGSNEKLFF
NA once TRBJ2-3 TRBV15 TGTGCCACCAGCAAAATGCACGTAGCCCGAGCAGATACGCAGTATTTT CATSKMHVARADTQYF
NA few TRBJ1-1 TRBV4-1 TGCGCCAGCAGCCAAGTGGCCCAATCGAACACTGAAGCTTTCTTT CASSQVAQSNTEAFF
TRBD1 NA TRBJ1-1 TRBV6-4 TGTGCCAGCAGTCTTTCCGGGACAGGGAGGACTGAAGCTTTCTTT CASSLSGTGRTEAFF
NA NA TRBJ2-5 TRBV6-1 TGTGCCAGCAGTGAATTAGCGCTTGTAGAGACCCAGTACTTC CASSELALVETQYF
TRBD1 many TRBJ2-2 TRBV4-1 TGCGCCAGCAGCCGGACAGGGGGCGCCGGGGAGCTGTTTTTT CASSRTGGAGELFF
TRBD1 NA TRBJ2-1 TRBV5-8 TGTGCCAGCAGCCCCGCCGGTGGGACAGGGGACAATGAGCAGTTCTTC CASSPAGGTGDNEQFF
TRBD1 NA TRBJ1-4 TRBV18 TGTGCCAGCTCACCATACTCCGTCCCGGGACAGGGGTCTACTAATGAAAAACTGTTTTTT CASSPYSVPGQGSTNEKLFF
TRBD1 NA TRBJ1-1 TRBV27 TGTGCCAGCAGTCCATTACAGGGGAGCACTGAAGCTTTCTTT CASSPLQGSTEAFF
TRBD1 NA TRBJ2-2 TRBV29-1 TGCAGCGTCACCGCAGGGGGCAACACCGGGGAGCTGTTTTTT CSVTAGGNTGELFF
TRBD1 NA TRBJ2-7 TRBV6-1 TGTGCCAGCAGTGATACAGGGGTCGTCTACGAGCAGTACTTC CASSDTGVVYEQYF
TRBD2 NA TRBJ2-7 TRBV28 TGTGCCAGCAGTTTTCTTAGCGGGAGAAACGAGCAGTACTTC CASSFLSGRNEQYF
NA NA TRBJ2-7 TRBV29-1 TGCAGCGTTGAAGATAGGGTCCAGGGGCCCTACGAGCAGTACTTC CSVEDRVQGPYEQYF
NA NA TRBJ1-5 TRBV4-2 TGTGCCAGCAGCCAAGAGGAAGGAGGGAATCAGCCCCAGCATTTT CASSQEEGGNQPQHF
NA NA TRBJ1-2 TRBV27 TGTGCCAGCATGCGTAGGGGCGACTATGGCTACACCTTC CASMRRGDYGYTF
TRBD1 NA TRBJ2-5 TRBV12-5 TGTGCTAGTGGCCTGACGGACAGGGCAGAGACCCAGTACTTC CASGLTDRAETQYF
NA NA TRBJ2-1 TRBV4-2 TGTGCCAGCAGCCAAGATTCGTTGGAGGGAGGCTGGCCTGAGCAGTTCTTC CASSQDSLEGGWPEQFF
NA NA TRBJ1-1 TRBV5-4 TGTGCCAGCAGCTTACAGCCGAACACTGAAGCTTTCTTT CASSLQPNTEAFF
NA few TRBJ2-5 TRBV20-1 TGCAGTGCTAGAGAGAGGGAGACCCAGTACTTC CSARERETQYF
NA NA TRBJ1-1 TRBV12-5 TGTGCTAGTGGTTTCTTCGACAAGATGAACACTGAAGCTTTCTTT CASGFFDKMNTEAFF
TRBD2 NA TRBJ2-7 TRBV5-1 TGCGCCAGCAGCCATACTAGCGGGACCGTATACGAGCAGTACTTC CASSHTSGTVYEQYF
TRBD1 NA TRBJ1-2 TRBV2 TGTGCCAGCAGTGAACGGGACAGGTCACTTAACTATGGCTACACCTTC CASSERDRSLNYGYTF
NA NA TRBJ2-7 TRBV13 TGTGCCAGCAGCTCCCCGCGGGACGCAACCTACGAGCAGTACTTC CASSSPRDATYEQYF
NA NA TRBJ1-2 TRBV27 TGTGCCAGCAAGCAGGGGACCAACTATGGCTACACCTTC CASKQGTNYGYTF
TRBD2 few TRBJ2-7 TRBV7-9 TGTGCCAGCAGCTCGGGGGGGGGCCAGTGGGAGCAGTACTTC CASSSGGGQWEQYF
NA NA TRBJ2-3 TRBV23-1 TGCGCCAGCAGTCAAAGGAAGCCAGGGGAGTGCGGTACGCAGTATTTT CASSQRKPGECGTQYF
NA NA TRBJ1-4 TRBV2 TGTGCCAGCAGTGAACAGGGATGGAATGAAAAACTGTTTTTT CASSEQGWNEKLFF
NA NA TRBJ1-1 TRBV19 TGTGCCAGTAGTCCACGGGGGAACACTGAAGCTTTCTTT CASSPRGNTEAFF
NA NA TRBJ1-3 TRBV7-6 TGTGCCAGCAGCTTATCCGGGACTTCTGGAAACACCATATATTTT CASSLSGTSGNTIYF
NA NA TRBJ2-5 TRBV7-9 TGTGCCAGCAGTCCCAAGAGGGAAGAGACCCAGTACTTC CASSPKREETQYF